The 27 T cell receptor beta chains below were found in one sample sequenced in a study of cytomegalovirus exposure and HLA in healthy donors (dated by TCRdb to about 2017). The library was obtained by the immunoSEQ multiplex PCR assay. For the multiplex PCR, a mixture combining 60 forward primers for TCR Vbeta segments and 13 reverse primers for TCR Jbeta segments was used. TCRdb mirrors the immuneACCESS table, restricted to in-frame sequences. Some clones are absent from its copies; in checked studies, under half trace to an unresolved V gene, and the reason for the others is unknown. For this sample the table gives fewer than 200,000 clones, of which about 85% were detected only once. Around 4.1% of the sample goes to the ten largest clones. Source material: PBMCs. The receptor source for this set is a woman between 50 and 59 years old in good health and CMV-seropositive.

V is TRBV7-9 and J is TRBJ2-3; no clear D gene. V lost 3 bases, J lost 9 bases, and 13 bases lay in between. This CDR3 has 13 residues. Germline V gives CDR1 SEHNR, CDR2 FQNEAQ (reference sequence). The CDR3 sequence is CASSFYGVRTQYF. CDR3 coding DNA: TGTGCCAGCAGCTTTTATGGCGTGAGGACGCAGTATTTT.

The V call is TRBV29-1, the J call TRBJ2-5, with TRBD1 identical over 10 bases. V gave up 7 bases and J gave up 5 bases; unmatched junction bases: 10. The CDR3 length is 14 residues. CDR1 and CDR2 from the germline V gene are SQVTM and ANQGSEA. In DNA form, the CDR3 reads TGCAGCGCTGACGGCCGGGACAGGGGCGAGACCCAGTACTTC. It yields the protein CSADGRDRGETQYF. The whole variable domain, remainder taken from reference TRBV29-1 and TRBJ2-5, is SAVISQKPSRDICQRGTSLTIQCQVDSQVTMMFWYRQQPGQSLTLIATANQGSEATYESGFVIDKFPISRPNLTFSTLTVSNMSPEDSSIYLCSADGRDRGETQYFGPGTRLLVL.

The chain carries TRBV30 and TRBJ1-2; 8 positions match TRBD1. The V gene's germline CDR1 is GTSNPN and CDR2 SVGIG (reference sequence). V gave up 5 bases and J gave up 0 bases; unmatched junction bases: 5. The CDR3 totals 14 residues. CDR3 DNA: TGTGCCTGGGGTGGACAGGGAGCTAACTATGGCTACACCTTC. Translating it yields CAWGGQGANYGYTF.

The genes are TRBV19 and TRBJ2-5; D might be TRBD2 (5 bases). V was shortened by 1 base and J by 0 bases, with 21 bases between the two germline ends. The CDR3 spans 19 residues. Germline CDR1 is LNHDA and CDR2 is SQIVND (reference sequence). CDR3 sequence (DNA): TGTGCCAGTAGTATAGGAGGGATCGAGCTAGACCTTTACCAAGAGACCCAGTACTTC. It is translated as CASSIGGIELDLYQETQYF.

The V call is TRBV6-5, the J call TRBJ2-3; a weak D match, TRBD2 (5 bases). The CDR3 is 11 residues long. Germline lookup yields CDR1 MNHEY and CDR2 SVGAGI. The V end was cut by 6 bases, the J end by 6 bases, with 7 bases between. Here the CDR3 DNA reads TGTGCCAGCAGGGAGGAGGATACGCAGTATTTT. This codes for CASREEDTQYF.

The V call is TRBV19, the J call TRBJ2-3; the match to TRBD2 covers 7 bases. Trimming at V came to 5 bases and at J to 6 bases, leaving 8 bases not matched to a gene. The germline gives CDR1 LNHDA, CDR2 SQIVND (reference sequence). This CDR3 has 14 amino acids. DNA for the CDR3: TGTGCCAGTAGTCCCCGCGGGGGAGAGGATACGCAGTATTTT. Translating gives CASSPRGGEDTQYF.

The J gene is TRBJ1-3, the V gene TRBV7-6, with D possibly TRBD1 on 6 matching bases. V was trimmed by 1 base and J by 0 bases, leaving 25 bases between them. The germline V gene encodes CDR1 SGHVS and CDR2 FNYEAQ. CDR3 size: 21 residues. The CDR3 protein is CASSLEVWDIGDWYSGNTIYF. The CDR3 DNA reads TGTGCCAGCAGCTTAGAAGTATGGGACATAGGGGATTGGTACTCTGGAAACACCATATATTTT.

The J gene is TRBJ1-2, the V gene TRBV9; TRBD1 is a possible D gene (5 bases). This CDR3 region has 16 residues. Trimming cost V 0 bases and J 4 bases, with 16 bases left between them. The germline CDR1 and CDR2 sequences are SGDLS and YYNGEE. The CDR3 loop is CASSVEGTYALYGYTF. DNA for the CDR3: TGTGCCAGCAGCGTAGAGGGGACTTACGCTCTCTATGGCTACACCTTC. Full variable domain (outside the CDR3, taken from reference TRBV9 and TRBJ1-2): DSGVTQTPKHLITATGQRVTLRCSPRSGDLSVYWYQQSLDQGLQFLIQYYNGEERAKGNILERFSAQQFPDLHSELNLSSLELGDSALYFCASSVEGTYALYGYTFGSGTRLTVV.

The J gene is TRBJ2-1, the V gene TRBV5-1, with D possibly TRBD1 on 5 matching bases. Per germline, CDR1 SGHRS and CDR2 YFSETQ. The CDR3 contains 13 residues. Between the trimmed V and J ends, which lost 8 bases and 3 bases, there was a span of 12 bases. CDR3 loop: CASSQGNYNEQFF. CDR3 DNA: TGCGCCAGTTCCCAGGGCAACTACAATGAGCAGTTCTTC.

The gene calls are TRBV2 and TRBJ2-6; no definite D call. V was trimmed by 6 bases and J by 0 bases, leaving 6 bases between them. This CDR3 has 14 amino acids. Germline values: CDR1 SNHLY, CDR2 FYNNEI. This CDR3 reads CASRLDSGANVLTF. The CDR3 DNA reads as TGTGCCAGCAGATTAGACTCTGGGGCCAACGTCCTGACTTTC.

J is TRBJ2-1 and V is TRBV27; 7 nucleotides align to TRBD1. The V and J ends lost 5 bases and 0 bases, in that order; junction bases with no gene match: 4. The germline V gene has CDR1 MNHEY and CDR2 SMNVEV (reference sequence). CDR3 length: 15 residues. Here the CDR3 reads CASSPQGSSYNEQFF. CDR3 DNA: TGTGCCAGCAGTCCACAGGGGAGCTCCTACAATGAGCAGTTCTTC.

This CDR3 reads CASSLGAGDTAYGYTF. The CDR3 DNA sequence: TGTGCCAGCAGCTTAGGGGCGGGGGATACGGCCTATGGCTACACCTTC. This chain joins TRBV7-2 and TRBJ1-2; a weak D match, TRBD1 (5 bases). This CDR3 spans 16 amino acids. Between the trimmed V and J ends, which lost 1 base and 4 bases, there was a span of 16 bases. Germline V CDR1 and CDR2: SGHTA, FQGNSA.

The gene calls are TRBV29-1 and TRBJ1-4, with 11 nucleotides matching TRBD1. Germline V lookup: CDR1 SQVTM, CDR2 ANQGSEA. With V trimmed by 7 bases and J by 7 bases, 5 bases remained unmatched. The CDR3 spans 13 residues. The CDR3 protein is CSARTGGFEKLFF. CDR3 nucleotide sequence: TGCAGCGCTCGGACAGGGGGCTTTGAAAAACTGTTTTTT. Full variable domain (missing parts from reference TRBV29-1 and TRBJ1-4): SAVISQKPSRDICQRGTSLTIQCQVDSQVTMMFWYRQQPGQSLTLIATANQGSEATYESGFVIDKFPISRPNLTFSTLTVSNMSPEDSSIYLCSARTGGFEKLFFGSGTQLSVL.

This clone was seen only a few times. This chain joins TRBV5-1 and TRBJ1-1; TRBD1 agrees at 9 bases. The CDR3 has 18 amino acids. V lost 3 bases to trimming and J lost 0 bases; unmatched junction nucleotides: 12. Germline CDR1 reads SGHRS; CDR2 reads YFSETQ. The DNA of the CDR3 is TGCGCCAGCAGCTCCTCTCGAGGGACAGGGAGCATGAACACTGAAGCTTTCTTT. This translates into CASSSSRGTGSMNTEAFF.

The chain recombines TRBV11-3 with TRBJ2-4; TRBD2 agrees at 10 bases. The CDR3 is 16 amino acids. Germline trimming cut 1 base from V and 6 bases from J; bases unmatched to any gene: 6. CDR1 is SGHNT, CDR2 YENEEA, per germline. In nucleotides, the CDR3 is TGTGCCAGCAGCTTAGGGAGCGGGGGGGCGGGAAACATTCAGTACTTC. Translated, it gives CASSLGSGGAGNIQYF.

V gene TRBV7-9 combines with J gene TRBJ2-1; 9 bases match TRBD1. CDR1 and CDR2 from the germline V gene are SEHNR and FQNEAQ (reference sequence). The CDR3 runs 14 residues. Losses at the gene ends were 6 bases for V and 5 bases for J; bases not matched to a gene: 5. The CDR3 sequence: CASRRDRANNEQFF. In DNA form, the CDR3 reads TGTGCCAGCAGAAGGGACAGGGCTAACAATGAGCAGTTCTTC.

The chain has TRBV2 and TRBJ2-1, with D perhaps matching TRBD2 (6 bases). There are 14 residues in the CDR3. Trimming left V 6 bases short and J 3 bases short, with 12 bases between. CDR1 is SNHLY, CDR2 FYNNEI, per germline. The CDR3 DNA is TGTGCCAGCAGGGCAACTAGCCTCTACAATGAGCAGTTCTTC. Protein: CASRATSLYNEQFF.

Here the CDR3 DNA reads TGTGCCACCAGCCTCGAACTAGGTCCCTACGAGCAGTACTTC. Translating it yields CATSLELGPYEQYF. The gene calls are TRBV15 and TRBJ2-7, with D possibly matching TRBD2 (5 bases). Trimming took 5 bases from V and 2 from J, leaving 13 bases between them. The CDR3 has 14 amino acids. Looked up from germline, CDR1 is LNHNV and CDR2 is YYDKDF (reference sequence).

The CDR3 sequence: CASSLPGQVETQYF. CDR3 DNA sequence: TGTGCCAGCAGCTTACCCGGCCAGGTCGAGACCCAGTACTTC. The V gene is TRBV7-2, the J gene TRBJ2-5, with D unresolved. V was cut by 2 bases and J by 5 bases, with 12 bases left in between. CDR1 SGHTA and CDR2 FQGNSA come from the germline V gene. CDR3 length: 14 residues.

This chain connects TRBV19 to TRBJ1-5; 7 bases are shared with TRBD1. V lost 0 bases, J lost 5 bases, and 4 bases stayed unmatched. The V gene's germline CDR1 is LNHDA and CDR2 SQIVND (reference sequence). The CDR3 extends over 15 amino acids. Here the CDR3 DNA reads TGTGCCAGTAGTATAGACGGGACAGCCCATCAGCCCCAGCATTTT. This codes for CASSIDGTAHQPQHF.

The V call is TRBV28, the J call TRBJ2-7; D is possibly TRBD2 (6 bases). The CDR3 totals 16 residues. The V gene lost 5 bases and the J gene lost 7 bases, with 24 bases spanning the gap. The germline V gene has CDR1 MDHEN and CDR2 SYDVKM. The CDR3 here is CASSPAGGPGVGEQYF. In DNA form, the CDR3 reads TGTGCCAGCAGTCCAGCCGGCGGGCCGGGAGTAGGAGAGCAGTACTTC.

The chain combines TRBV5-5 with TRBJ2-7, with 9 bases aligning to TRBD2. The germline CDR1 and CDR2 sequences are SGHKS and YYEKEE (reference sequence). This CDR3 spans 14 amino acids. The junction had 6 bases not matched to a gene; V was cut back by 3 bases and J by 5 bases. CDR3 DNA sequence: TGTGCCAGCAGCTCCGCGGGGGGGATCCACGAGCAGTACTTC. The encoded protein is CASSSAGGIHEQYF.

The rearrangement joins TRBV5-1 to TRBJ1-3; the match to TRBD1 covers 9 bases. V gave up 0 bases and J gave up 6 bases; unmatched junction bases: 4. Looked up from germline, CDR1 is SGHRS and CDR2 is YFSETQ. The CDR3 consists of 15 residues. The DNA for the CDR3 is TGCGCCAGCAGCTTGGCCGGGACAGGGACAAACACCATATATTTT. Translation gives CASSLAGTGTNTIYF.

The V call is TRBV5-6, the J call TRBJ2-7; 8 bases align to TRBD1. CDR1 and CDR2 (germline): SGHDT, YYEEEE. V lost 0 bases, J lost 4 bases, and 3 bases stayed unmatched. This CDR3 comprises 14 residues. CDR3 coding DNA: TGTGCCAGCAGCTTGGACAGGGGGGAGTACGAGCAGTACTTC. Protein sequence: CASSLDRGEYEQYF.

V gene TRBV7-9 combines with J gene TRBJ1-1; no clear D. The CDR3 is 13 amino acids. V gave up 1 base and J gave up 7 bases, with 10 bases separating them. Germline V gene lookup returns CDR1 SEHNR and CDR2 FQNEAQ (reference sequence). The CDR3 region has the DNA TGTGCCAGCAGCTTAGAAGGAGGCAATGAAGCTTTCTTT. Translated: CASSLEGGNEAFF.

The chain couples TRBV10-1 to TRBJ2-1; TRBD2 is a possible D gene (5 bases). This CDR3 is built from 13 residues. V was clipped by 6 bases and J by 10 bases, with 16 bases between them. From germline, CDR1 is WNHNN and CDR2 SYGVQD (reference sequence). Here the CDR3 reads CASSEQPEDEQFF. The CDR3 DNA reads TGCGCCAGCAGCGAACAACCGGAGGACGAGCAGTTCTTC.

The sample holds a few counts of this clone. V and J are TRBV28 and TRBJ2-1; TRBD2 aligns across 7 bases. This CDR3 has 14 amino acids. Germline V gene sequence: CDR1 MDHEN, CDR2 SYDVKM. V shed 6 bases and J 6 bases; nucleotides not matched to a gene: 8. CDR3 sequence (DNA): TGTGCCAGCAGCCCCGGGGGGATTGGCAATGAGCAGTTCTTC. This translates into CASSPGGIGNEQFF.